This T cell receptor beta chain comes out of a study of blood T cell repertoires in COVID-19 (TCRdb year 2020). About the study as a whole: Collaborator samples came from the United States, Italy and Spain and covered acute and convalescent phases of COVID-19. The material from the prospective study consisted of cDNA or gDNA derived from T cells, B-cell-depleted T cells, or PBMCs. The dataset comprised deeply sampled blood TCRbeta repertoires from subjects exposed to, actively infected with, or recovered from COVID-19. The repertoires were released in a freely available public database meant as a resource for research on the immune response to SARS-CoV-2. Samples were obtained from the ongoing ImmuneRACE study (first 160 participants) and from over 1,000 subjects provided by 6 global collaborators. Nearly every sample came with metadata listing a de-identified subject ID, COVID-19 status, age in years and sex. HLA class I and class II types, where available, came from metadata supplied by the sample provider rather than from assay-based typing.

TCRbeta CDR3 regions were amplified from genomic DNA by means of the immunoSEQ Assay, a bias-controlled multiplex PCR. Turning to the authors' computational methods: The number of nucleated cells in each sample was estimated from the amplification of reference gene primers within the assay. To quantify the absolute abundance of each unique TCRbeta CDR3 rearrangement, sequence reads were collapsed and filtered. For each sample, productive Simpson clonality was calculated as the square root of Simpson's diversity index over productive rearrangements. The table comes from immuneACCESS by way of TCRdb, which keeps in-frame sequences with V and J called. Part of the clones is missing from these tables; in studies checked, under half for an unresolved V gene and the rest for unknown reasons. That table gives V, J and clone size, and the DNA gave D and trimming. This sample has about 250,000 clones in its table, and about 93% of those were observed once. The ten largest clones capture roughly 0.89% of the sample.

A word on this clone: Its binding antigen is unknown. Base qualities were left out, and no much larger clone turns up one base away.

Findings and caveats that apply to the study as a whole: The amount of clinical and demographic metadata varied by source and participant and was provided uncurated.

Including the terminal cysteine and phenylalanine, the CDR3 comprises 16 residues. The DNA shown is the 48-base CDR3, in frame from base 1. The germline V gene encodes CDR1 GTSNPN and CDR2 SVGIG (reference sequence). V is cut back by 3 bases and J by 4 bases, with 13 bases in the junction unmatched. One collaborating source in Seattle enrolled patients while the patients were actively infected and followed the patients over time throughout the course of disease. Each collaborating institution followed its own protocols to collect whole blood in K2EDTA tubes. Collaborator samples were shipped for TCRbeta analysis as frozen whole blood, isolated PBMCs, or DNA extracted from either sample type.

The sequence came from a man younger than 45 with COVID-19, enrolled during active disease. The sequence links TRBV30 to TRBJ1-2, with 8 bases matching TRBD1. The material sequenced was peripheral blood. The CDR3 loop reads CAWRTTSGGAGYGYTF. The bases are TGTGCCTGGAGAACCACTTCAGGGGGCGCCGGCTATGGCTACACCTTC.